This TCR beta chain derives from a study of T-cell memory formation after mild COVID-19. Study as a whole: Among the donors, TCR clusters were largely specific to each donor. Study-wide results and caveats: Later expanders leaned toward CD4+, whereas clones contracting from day 15 to 85 were balanced CD4/CD8.

This clonotype was seen more than once but under ten times. Its specificity is unknown. TCRdb re-derived calls from the 5' RACE reads in MiXCR, one entry per CDR3 protein. In the table there are 250,000 to 350,000 distinct CDR3 sequences, about 16% of which are singletons. This CDR3 is built from 14 residues. From germline, CDR1 is SGHTA and CDR2 FQGTGA. V was cut by 6 bases and J by 3 bases, with 15 bases left in between. The source is a man aged 18 to 29 who had mild COVID-19 (a few samples of this study predate the infection). Cell type and time point are not known. The J gene is TRBJ2-7, the V gene TRBV7-3, with D maybe TRBD2 (5 bases). Material: PBMCs or a T cell subset sorted from them (not recorded which). In nucleotides, the CDR3 is TGTGCCAGCAGTCGAGGACTGTTCGACTACGAGCAGTACGTC. This encodes CASSRGLFDYEQYV.